Here is one T cell receptor beta chain with its context. Its antigen is currently unknown. The assay was immunoSEQ multiplex PCR, and TCRdb's table has in-frame clones only and misses some. The sample has millions of clones, roughly 93% seen once; the top ten hold 0.39%. The data belong to a study of shared clonotypes between healthy human individuals. Study-level background: Researchers drew samples from a couple of women and three men aged 18 to 49. Study-level results: Naive CD4 clonotype sharing across four donors was around 5%. Naive subsets, compared against memory subsets, generally had larger estimated richness values.

The V end lost 6 bases, the J end lost 3 bases, and 9 bases lay between the germline ends. This CDR3 spans 13 amino acids. Germline-derived CDR1 and CDR2 are LNHDA and SQIVND (reference sequence). Every contributor of samples was a Caucasian grown-up residing in Nashville, Tennessee. Sequencing was done on a sample of naive CD4+ T cells from PBMCs. Subset described: CD45RA+ positively selected. The TCR sequence derives from a man younger than 35 in good health. Some clones in this sample may be carry-over from other donors' samples. This rearrangement joins TRBV19 to TRBJ2-1; a weak D match, TRBD2 (5 bases). The CDR3 nucleotides are TGTGCCAGTAGCGGGAACTACTACAATGAGCAGTTCTTC. Translated: CASSGNYYNEQFF.